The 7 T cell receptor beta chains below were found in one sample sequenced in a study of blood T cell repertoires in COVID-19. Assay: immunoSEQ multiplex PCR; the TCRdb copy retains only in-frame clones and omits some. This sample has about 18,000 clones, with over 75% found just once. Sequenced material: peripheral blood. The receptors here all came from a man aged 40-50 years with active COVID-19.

The CDR3 is CASSTSGNRGRLEQYF. Here the CDR3 DNA reads TGTGCCAGCAGCACATCCGGCAACAGGGGGCGACTCGAGCAGTACTTC. V usage is TRBV11-2 and J usage is TRBJ2-7, with 9 nucleotides matching TRBD1. This CDR3 has 16 amino acids. With 5 bases clipped from V and 6 bases from J, the junction kept 14 bases outside the gene matches. CDR1 is SGHAT, CDR2 FQNNGV, per germline.

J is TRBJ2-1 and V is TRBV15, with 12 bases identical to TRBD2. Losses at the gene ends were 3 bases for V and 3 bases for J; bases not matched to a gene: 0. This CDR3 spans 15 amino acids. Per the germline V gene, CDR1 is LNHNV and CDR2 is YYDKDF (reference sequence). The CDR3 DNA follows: TGTGCCACCAGCAGGACTAGCGGGAGCTACAATGAGCAGTTCTTC. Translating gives CATSRTSGSYNEQFF.

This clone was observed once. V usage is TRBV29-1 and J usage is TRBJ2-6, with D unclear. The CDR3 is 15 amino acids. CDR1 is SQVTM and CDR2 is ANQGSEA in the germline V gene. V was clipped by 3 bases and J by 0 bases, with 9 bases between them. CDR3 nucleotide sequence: TGCAGCGTTGACGAGGTCCGCTCTGGGGCCAACGTCCTGACTTTC. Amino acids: CSVDEVRSGANVLTF.

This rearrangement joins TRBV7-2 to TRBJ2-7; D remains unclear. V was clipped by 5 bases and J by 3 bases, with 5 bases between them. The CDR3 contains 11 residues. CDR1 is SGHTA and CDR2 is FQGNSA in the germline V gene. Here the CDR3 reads CASSPGYEQYF. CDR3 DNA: TGTGCCAGCAGCCCCGGCTACGAGCAGTACTTC.

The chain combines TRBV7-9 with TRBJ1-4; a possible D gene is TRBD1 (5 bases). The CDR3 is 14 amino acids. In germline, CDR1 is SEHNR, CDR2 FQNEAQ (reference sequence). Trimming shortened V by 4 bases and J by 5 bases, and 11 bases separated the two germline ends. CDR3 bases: TGTGCCAGCAGCTCGGGACTGGGGAATGAAAAACTGTTTTTT. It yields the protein CASSSGLGNEKLFF.

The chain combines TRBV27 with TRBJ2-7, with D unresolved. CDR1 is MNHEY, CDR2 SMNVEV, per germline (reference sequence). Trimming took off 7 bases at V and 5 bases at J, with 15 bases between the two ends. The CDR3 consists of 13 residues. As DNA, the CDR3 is TGTGCCAGCAAAGAACTCAATGCCCACGAGCAGTACTTC. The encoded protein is CASKELNAHEQYF.

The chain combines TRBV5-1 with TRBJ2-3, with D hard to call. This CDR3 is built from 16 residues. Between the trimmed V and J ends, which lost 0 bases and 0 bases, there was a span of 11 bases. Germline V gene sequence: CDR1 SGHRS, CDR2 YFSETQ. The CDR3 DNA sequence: TGCGCCAGCAGCTTGGCCACAGCTTCTAGCACAGATACGCAGTATTTT. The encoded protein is CASSLATASSTDTQYF.